This TCR beta chain derives from a study of T-cell reconstitution after alpha-beta-depleted transplantation in children. Germline V gene sequence: CDR1 SGHTA, CDR2 FQGNSA. Trimming cost V 4 bases and J 8 bases; bases outside gene matches: 13. There are 17 residues in the CDR3. Study-wide findings and caveats: Diversity and T-cell counts at one year after transplant derived mostly from new T cells. Approximately two months post-transplant, alpha-beta T cells reportedly originated from several hundred expanded graft clones. Surviving recipient T cells and intrathymic progenitors accounted for some patients' high TCRbeta diversity at day 60.

Regarding this clonotype: The antigen is unknown.

TCRbeta library preparation incorporated unique molecular identifiers. Each CDR3 protein is one row after TCRdb ran MiXCR on the PCR reads. The table has roughly 50,000 distinct CDR3 sequences, about 40% seen once. The sequences come from PBMCs, mostly from graft donor cells, collected 360 days after TCRalphabeta/CD19-depleted stem cell transplant. This sequence originates from a male patient between 5 and 17 years old who had a stem cell transplant for acute lymphoblastic leukemia, so the T cells may come from the graft donor. This sequence joins TRBV7-2 and TRBJ2-1; TRBD2 matches at 11 bases. The CDR3 reads CASSSHKLAGVLDEQFF. CDR3 nucleotides: TGTGCCAGCAGCTCCCATAAACTAGCGGGAGTCCTCGATGAGCAGTTCTTC. Full variable domain (remainder filled in from reference TRBV7-2 and TRBJ2-1): GAGVSQSPSNKVTEKGKDVELRCDPISGHTALYWYRQSLGQGLEFLIYFQGNSAPDKSGLPSDRFSAERTGGSVSTLTIQRTQQEDSAVYLCASSSHKLAGVLDEQFFGPGTRLTVL.